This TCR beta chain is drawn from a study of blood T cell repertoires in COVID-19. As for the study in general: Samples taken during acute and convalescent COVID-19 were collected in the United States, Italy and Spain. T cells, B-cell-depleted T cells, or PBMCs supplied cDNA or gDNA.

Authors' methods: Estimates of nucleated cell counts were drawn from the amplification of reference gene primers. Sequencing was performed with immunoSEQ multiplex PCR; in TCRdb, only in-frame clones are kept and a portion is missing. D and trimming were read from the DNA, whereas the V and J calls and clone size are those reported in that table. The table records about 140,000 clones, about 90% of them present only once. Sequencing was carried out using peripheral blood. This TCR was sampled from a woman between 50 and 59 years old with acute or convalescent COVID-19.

CDR3 in amino acids: CASTSGGGYTF. CDR3 nucleotide sequence: TGTGCCAGCACCAGCGGCGGTGGCTACACCTTC. J is TRBJ1-2 and V is TRBV7-8, with D unresolved. Trimming removed 7 bases at V and 7 bases at J, with 10 bases between. The germline gives CDR1 SGHVS, CDR2 FQNEAQ. CDR3 length: 11 residues.